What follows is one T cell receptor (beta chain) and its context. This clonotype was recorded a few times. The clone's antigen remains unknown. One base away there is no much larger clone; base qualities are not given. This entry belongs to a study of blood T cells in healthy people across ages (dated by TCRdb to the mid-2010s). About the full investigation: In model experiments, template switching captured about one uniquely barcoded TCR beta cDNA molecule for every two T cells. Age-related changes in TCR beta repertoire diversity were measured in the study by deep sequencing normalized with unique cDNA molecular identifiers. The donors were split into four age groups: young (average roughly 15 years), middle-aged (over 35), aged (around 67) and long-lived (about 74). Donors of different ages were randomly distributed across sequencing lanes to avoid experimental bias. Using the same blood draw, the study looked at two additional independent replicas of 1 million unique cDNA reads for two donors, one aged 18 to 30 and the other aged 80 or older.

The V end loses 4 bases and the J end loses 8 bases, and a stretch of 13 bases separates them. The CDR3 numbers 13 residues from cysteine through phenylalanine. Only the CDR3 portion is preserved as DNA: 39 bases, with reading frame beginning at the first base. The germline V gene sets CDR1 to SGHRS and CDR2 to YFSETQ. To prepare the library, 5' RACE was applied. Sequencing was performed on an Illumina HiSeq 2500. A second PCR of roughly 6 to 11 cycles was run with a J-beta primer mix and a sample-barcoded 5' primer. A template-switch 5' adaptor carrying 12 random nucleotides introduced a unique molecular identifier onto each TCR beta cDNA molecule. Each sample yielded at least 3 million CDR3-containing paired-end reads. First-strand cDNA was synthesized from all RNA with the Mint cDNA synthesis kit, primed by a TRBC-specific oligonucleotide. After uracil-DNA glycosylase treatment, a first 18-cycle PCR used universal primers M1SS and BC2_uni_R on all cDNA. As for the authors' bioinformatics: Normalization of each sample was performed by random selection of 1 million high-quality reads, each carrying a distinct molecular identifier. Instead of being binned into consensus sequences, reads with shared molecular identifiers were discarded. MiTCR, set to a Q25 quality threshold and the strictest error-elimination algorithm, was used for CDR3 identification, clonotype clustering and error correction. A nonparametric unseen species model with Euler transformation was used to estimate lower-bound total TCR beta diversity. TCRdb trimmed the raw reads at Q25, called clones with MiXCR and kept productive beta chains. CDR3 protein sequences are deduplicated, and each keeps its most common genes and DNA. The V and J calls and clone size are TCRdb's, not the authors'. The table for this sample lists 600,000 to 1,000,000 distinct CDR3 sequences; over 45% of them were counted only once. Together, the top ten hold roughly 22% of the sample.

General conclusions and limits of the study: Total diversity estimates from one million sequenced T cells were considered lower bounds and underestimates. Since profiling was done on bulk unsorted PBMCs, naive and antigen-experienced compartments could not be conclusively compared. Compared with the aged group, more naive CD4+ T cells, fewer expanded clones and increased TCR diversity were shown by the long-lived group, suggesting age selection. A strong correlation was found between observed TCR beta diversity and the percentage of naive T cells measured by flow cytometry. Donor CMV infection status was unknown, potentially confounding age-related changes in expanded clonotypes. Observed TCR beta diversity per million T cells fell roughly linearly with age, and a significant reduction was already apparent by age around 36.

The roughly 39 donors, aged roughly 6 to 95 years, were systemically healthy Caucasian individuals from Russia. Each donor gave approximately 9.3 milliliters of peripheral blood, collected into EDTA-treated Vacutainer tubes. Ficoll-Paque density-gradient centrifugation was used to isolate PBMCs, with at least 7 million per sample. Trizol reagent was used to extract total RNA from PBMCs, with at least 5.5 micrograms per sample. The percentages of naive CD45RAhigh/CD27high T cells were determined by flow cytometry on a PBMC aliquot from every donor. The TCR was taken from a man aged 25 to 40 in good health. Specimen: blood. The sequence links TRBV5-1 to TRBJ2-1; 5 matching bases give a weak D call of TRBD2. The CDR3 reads CASSRASRDEQFF. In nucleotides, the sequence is TGCGCCAGCAGCAGGGCTTCGAGGGATGAGCAGTTCTTC.